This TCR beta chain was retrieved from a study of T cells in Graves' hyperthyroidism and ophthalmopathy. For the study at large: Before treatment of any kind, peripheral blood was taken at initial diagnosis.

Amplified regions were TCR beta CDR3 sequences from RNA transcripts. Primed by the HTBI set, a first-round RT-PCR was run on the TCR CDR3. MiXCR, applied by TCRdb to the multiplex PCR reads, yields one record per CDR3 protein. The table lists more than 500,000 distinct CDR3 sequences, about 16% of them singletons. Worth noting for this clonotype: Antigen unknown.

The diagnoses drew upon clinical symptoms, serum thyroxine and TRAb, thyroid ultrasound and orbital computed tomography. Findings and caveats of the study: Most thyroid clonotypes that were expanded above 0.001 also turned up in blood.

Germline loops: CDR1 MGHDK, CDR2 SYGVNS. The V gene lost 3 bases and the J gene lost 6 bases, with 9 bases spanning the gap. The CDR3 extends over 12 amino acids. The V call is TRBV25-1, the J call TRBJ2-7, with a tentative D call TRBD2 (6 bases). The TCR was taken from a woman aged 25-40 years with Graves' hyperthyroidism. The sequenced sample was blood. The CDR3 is CASSEGGPEQYF. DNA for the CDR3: TGTGCCAGCAGTGAGGGGGGACCCGAGCAGTACTTC.